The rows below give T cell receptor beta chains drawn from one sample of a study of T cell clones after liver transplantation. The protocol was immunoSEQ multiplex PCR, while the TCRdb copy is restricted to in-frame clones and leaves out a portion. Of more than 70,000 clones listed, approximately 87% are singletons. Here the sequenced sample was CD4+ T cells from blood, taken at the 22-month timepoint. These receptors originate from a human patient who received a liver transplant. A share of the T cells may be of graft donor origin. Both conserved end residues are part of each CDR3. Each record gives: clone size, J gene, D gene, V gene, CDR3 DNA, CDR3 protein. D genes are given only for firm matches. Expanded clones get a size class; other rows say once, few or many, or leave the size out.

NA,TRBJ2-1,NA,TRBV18,TGTGCCAGCACAGCAGACCCCCAAATCGGTGAGAATGAGCAGTTCTTC,CASTADPQIGENEQFF
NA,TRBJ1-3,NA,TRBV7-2,TGTGCCAGCAGCTTACTGGACTGGAGCTCTGGAAACACCATATATTTT,CASSLLDWSSGNTIYF
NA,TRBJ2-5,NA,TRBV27,TGTGCCAGCAGTCACAGAATCCAAGAGACCCAGTACTTC,CASSHRIQETQYF
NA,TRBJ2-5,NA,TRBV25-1,TGTGCCAGCAGTGAATTCTTTGGAGGCCCCGGGGAGACCCAGTACTTC,CASSEFFGGPGETQYF
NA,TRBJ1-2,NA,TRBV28,TGTGCCAGCAGTTTAAATGTCAGGGGTGCCTATGGCTACACCTTC,CASSLNVRGAYGYTF
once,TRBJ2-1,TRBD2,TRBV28,TGTGCCAGCAGACACGGGACTAGCGGGAGCAATGAGCAGTTCTTC,CASRHGTSGSNEQFF
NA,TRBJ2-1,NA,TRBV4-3,TGCGCCAGCAGCCAAGATGGGGGTTACAATGAGCAGTTCTTC,CASSQDGGYNEQFF
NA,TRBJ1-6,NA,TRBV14,TGTGCCAGCAGCCAAGTAAACAGGTCCACTAATTCACCCCTCCACTTT,CASSQVNRSTNSPLHF
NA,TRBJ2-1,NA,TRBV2,TGTGCCAGCAGCGCGGAGGCTCTCAATGAGCAGTTCTTC,CASSAEALNEQFF
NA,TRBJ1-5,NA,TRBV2,TGTGCCAGCAGTGGACAGACAAATAGCAATCAGCCCCAGCATTTT,CASSGQTNSNQPQHF
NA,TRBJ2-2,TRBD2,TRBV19,TGTGCCAGTTGCTTAGCGGGAGGTGGGACCGGGGAGCTGTTTTTT,CASCLAGGGTGELFF
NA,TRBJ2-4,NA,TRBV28,TGTGCCAGCAGTTTCCAACGGCCCAAAAACATTCAGTACTTC,CASSFQRPKNIQYF
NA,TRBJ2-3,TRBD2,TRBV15,TGTGCCACCAGCAGAGATTGGCTCGGGACTAGCGGGAGTACTCGCGCGCAGTATTTT,CATSRDWLGTSGSTRAQYF
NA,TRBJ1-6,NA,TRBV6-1,TGTGCCAGCAGTGAGAGGGCCGGCGATTCACCCCTCCACTTT,CASSERAGDSPLHF
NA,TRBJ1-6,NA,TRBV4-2,TGTGCCAGCAGCCGATCACCCGGGACGTCGGAGTCACCCCTCCACTTT,CASSRSPGTSESPLHF
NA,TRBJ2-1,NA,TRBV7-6,TGTGCCAGCAGCTTCAACAATGAGCAGTTCTTC,CASSFNNEQFF
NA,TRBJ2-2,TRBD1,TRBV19,TGTGCCAGTAATATACAGGGGACGGGCACCGGGGAGCTGTTTTTT,CASNIQGTGTGELFF
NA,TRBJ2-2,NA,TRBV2,TGTGCCAGCGAGACAGCCCCGAACACCGGGGAGCTGTTTTTT,CASETAPNTGELFF
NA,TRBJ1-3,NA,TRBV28,TGTGCCAGCAAGCTGTTTACGCCCTCTGGAAACACCATATATTTT,CASKLFTPSGNTIYF
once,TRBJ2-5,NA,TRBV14,TGTGCCAGCAGCCAACTTTTGGGGGATGGGGAGACCCAGTACTTC,CASSQLLGDGETQYF
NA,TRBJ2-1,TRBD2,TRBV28,TGTGCCAGCAGACGTCTAGCGGGATGGGGCAATGAGCAGTTCTTC,CASRRLAGWGNEQFF
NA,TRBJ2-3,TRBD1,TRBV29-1,TGCAGCGTTGTGGGCCACTCGGGCAGGGGGAAGAAAAATACGCAGTATTTT,CSVVGHSGRGKKNTQYF
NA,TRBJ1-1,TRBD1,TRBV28,TGTGCCAGCCAACTACAGGGGGTCCGGACTGAAGCTTTCTTT,CASQLQGVRTEAFF
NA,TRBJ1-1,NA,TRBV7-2,TGTGCCAGCAGCGTTTGGGGGGTGCTGAACACTGAAGCTTTCTTT,CASSVWGVLNTEAFF
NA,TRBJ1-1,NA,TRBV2,TGTGCCAGCAGTGGGGGTACAGGGAGGTCTGAAGCTTTCTTT,CASSGGTGRSEAFF
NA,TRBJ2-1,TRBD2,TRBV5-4,TGTGCCAGCAGCGCAGGCACCGGACTAGCGGGGGGAAAGCAGTTCTTC,CASSAGTGLAGGKQFF
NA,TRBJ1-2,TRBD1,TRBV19,TGTGCCAGTAGTAACAGGGGGCGGAGAGGCTACACCTTC,CASSNRGRRGYTF
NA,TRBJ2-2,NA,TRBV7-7,TGTGCCAGCAGCGGCCGTGCCACCGGGGAGCTGTTTTTT,CASSGRATGELFF
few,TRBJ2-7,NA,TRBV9,TGTGCCAGCAGCGTAGGCCCGGGGGCGGGCGAGCAGTACTTC,CASSVGPGAGEQYF
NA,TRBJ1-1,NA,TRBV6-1,TGTGCCAGCAAGCTCGCATGGGGAGATAACACTGAAGCTTTCTTT,CASKLAWGDNTEAFF
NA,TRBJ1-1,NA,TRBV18,TGTGCCAGCTCACCACGAGAAAGTCTGAACACTGAAGCTTTCTTT,CASSPRESLNTEAFF
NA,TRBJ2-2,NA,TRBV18,TGTGCCAGCTCACCAGATCTTCCTATTAACACCGGGGAGCTGTTTTTT,CASSPDLPINTGELFF
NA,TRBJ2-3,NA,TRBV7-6,TGTGCCAGCAGCATGGGACGTCCGAGCACAGATACGCAGTATTTT,CASSMGRPSTDTQYF
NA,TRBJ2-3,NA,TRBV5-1,TGCGCCAGCAGCTTCACAGATACGCAGTATTTT,CASSFTDTQYF
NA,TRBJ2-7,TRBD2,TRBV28,TGTGCCACGAGACTAGCGGGACCCTACGAGCAGTACTTC,CATRLAGPYEQYF
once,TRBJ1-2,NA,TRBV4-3,TGCGCCAGCAGCCAAGAGTACACCTTTAACTATGGCTACACCTTC,CASSQEYTFNYGYTF
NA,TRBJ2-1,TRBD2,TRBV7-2,TGTGCCAGCAGCTTAACTAGCGGGAAATACAATGAGCAGTTCTTC,CASSLTSGKYNEQFF
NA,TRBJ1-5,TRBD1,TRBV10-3,TGTGCCATCAGCCCGGGACAGGACGGTGGGCAGCCCCAGCATTTT,CAISPGQDGGQPQHF
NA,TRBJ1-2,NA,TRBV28,TGTGCCAGCAAATCGGGCGGCCCCTATGGCTACACCTTC,CASKSGGPYGYTF
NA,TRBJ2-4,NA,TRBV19,TGTGCCAGTAGCGACCGAGTAGTGACCATTCAGTACTTC,CASSDRVVTIQYF
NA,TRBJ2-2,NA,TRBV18,TGTGCCAGCTCACCAAGTAGCGTGGCGGACACCGGGGAGCTGTTTTTT,CASSPSSVADTGELFF
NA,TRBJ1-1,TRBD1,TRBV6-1,TGTGCCAGCAGTAAACAGGGGCGGACTGAAGCTTTCTTT,CASSKQGRTEAFF